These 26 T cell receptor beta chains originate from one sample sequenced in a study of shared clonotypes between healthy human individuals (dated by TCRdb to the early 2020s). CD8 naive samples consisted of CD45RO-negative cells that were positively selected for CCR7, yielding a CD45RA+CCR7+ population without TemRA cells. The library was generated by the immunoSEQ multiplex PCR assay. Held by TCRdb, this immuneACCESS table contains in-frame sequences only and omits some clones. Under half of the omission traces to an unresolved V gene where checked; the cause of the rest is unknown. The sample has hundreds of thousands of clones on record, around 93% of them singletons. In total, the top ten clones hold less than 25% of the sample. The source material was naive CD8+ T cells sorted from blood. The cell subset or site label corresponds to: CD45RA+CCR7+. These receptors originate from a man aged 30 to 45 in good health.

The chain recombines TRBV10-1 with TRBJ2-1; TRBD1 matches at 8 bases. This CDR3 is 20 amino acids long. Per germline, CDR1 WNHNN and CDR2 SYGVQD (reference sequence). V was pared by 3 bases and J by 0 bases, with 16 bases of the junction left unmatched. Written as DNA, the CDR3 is TGCGCCAGCAGTGATGTGTACAGGGGGGCCCCCGGCGACTCCTACAATGAGCAGTTCTTC. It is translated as CASSDVYRGAPGDSYNEQFF.

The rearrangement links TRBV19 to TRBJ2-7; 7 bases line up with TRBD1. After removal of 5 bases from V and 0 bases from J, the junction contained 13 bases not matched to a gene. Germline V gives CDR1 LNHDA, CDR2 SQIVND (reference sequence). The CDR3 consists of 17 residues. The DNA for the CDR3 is TGTGCCAGTAGTCCCCGGGACAGCGGCTTAAGCTCCTACGAGCAGTACTTC. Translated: CASSPRDSGLSSYEQYF. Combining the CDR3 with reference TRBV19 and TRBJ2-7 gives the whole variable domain DGGITQSPKYLFRKEGQNVTLSCEQNLNHDAMYWYRQDPGQGLRLIYYSQIVNDFQKGDIAEGYSVSREKKESFPLTVTSAQKNPTAFYLCASSPRDSGLSSYEQYFGPGTRLTVT.

Here the CDR3 reads CASTRGLAGGVNEQFF. DNA for the CDR3: TGTGCCAGTACCAGAGGACTAGCGGGAGGAGTTAATGAGCAGTTCTTC. V gene TRBV19 combines with J gene TRBJ2-1, with TRBD2 matching over 14 bases. V trimming: 7 bases; J trimming: 7 bases; junction bases outside the gene matches: 9. Germline-derived CDR1 and CDR2 are LNHDA and SQIVND (reference sequence). The CDR3 runs 16 residues.

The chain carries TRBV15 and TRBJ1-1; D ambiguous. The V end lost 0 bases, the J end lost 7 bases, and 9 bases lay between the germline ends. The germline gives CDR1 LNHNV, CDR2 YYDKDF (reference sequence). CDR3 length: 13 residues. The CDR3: CATSRDMKGEAFF. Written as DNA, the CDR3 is TGTGCCACCAGCAGAGATATGAAGGGTGAAGCTTTCTTT. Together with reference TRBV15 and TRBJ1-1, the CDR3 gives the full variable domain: DAMVIQNPRYQVTQFGKPVTLSCSQTLNHNVMYWYQQKSSQAPKLLFHYYDKDFNNEADTPDNFQSRRPNTSFCFLDIRSPGLGDTAMYLCATSRDMKGEAFFGQGTRLTVV.

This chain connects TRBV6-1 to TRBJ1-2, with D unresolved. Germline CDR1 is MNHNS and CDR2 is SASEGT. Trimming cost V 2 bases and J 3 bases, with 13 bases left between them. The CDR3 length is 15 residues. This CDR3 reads CASSEFLNPDYGYTF. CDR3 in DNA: TGTGCCAGCAGTGAATTCTTAAACCCGGACTATGGCTACACCTTC.

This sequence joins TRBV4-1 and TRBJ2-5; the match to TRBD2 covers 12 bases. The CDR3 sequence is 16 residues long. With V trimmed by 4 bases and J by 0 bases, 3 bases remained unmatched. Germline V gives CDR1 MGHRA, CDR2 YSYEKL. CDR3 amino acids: CASSPTSGSNQETQYF. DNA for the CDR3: TGCGCCAGCAGCCCGACTAGCGGGAGTAACCAAGAGACCCAGTACTTC.

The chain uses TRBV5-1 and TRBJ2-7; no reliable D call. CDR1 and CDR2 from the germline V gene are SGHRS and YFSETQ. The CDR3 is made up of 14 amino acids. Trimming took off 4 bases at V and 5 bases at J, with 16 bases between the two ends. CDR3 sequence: CASSKLKPPDEQYF. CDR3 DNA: TGCGCCAGCAGCAAACTTAAACCCCCGGACGAGCAGTACTTC.

The CDR3 reads CASSQQGLAGGNEQFF. The CDR3 DNA reads as TGCGCCAGCAGCCAGCAAGGACTAGCGGGAGGCAATGAGCAGTTCTTC. This rearrangement joins TRBV4-3 to TRBJ2-1; the match to TRBD2 covers 14 bases. Trimming cost V 3 bases and J 6 bases; bases outside gene matches: 4. Germline assignment: CDR1 LGHNA and CDR2 YSLEER. The CDR3 sequence is 16 residues long.

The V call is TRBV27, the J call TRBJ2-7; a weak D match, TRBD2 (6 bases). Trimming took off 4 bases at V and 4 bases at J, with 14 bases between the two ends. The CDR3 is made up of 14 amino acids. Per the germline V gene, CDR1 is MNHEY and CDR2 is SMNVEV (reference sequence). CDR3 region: CASSSGLGEYEQYF. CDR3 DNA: TGTGCCAGCAGTTCGGGACTGGGGGAATACGAGCAGTACTTC.

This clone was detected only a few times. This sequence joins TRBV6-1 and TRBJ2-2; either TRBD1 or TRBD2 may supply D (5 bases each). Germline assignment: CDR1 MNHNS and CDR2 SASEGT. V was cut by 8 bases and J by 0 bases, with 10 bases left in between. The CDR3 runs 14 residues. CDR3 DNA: TGTGCCAGCGTCGGGGCGGCGAACACCGGGGAGCTGTTTTTT. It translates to CASVGAANTGELFF.

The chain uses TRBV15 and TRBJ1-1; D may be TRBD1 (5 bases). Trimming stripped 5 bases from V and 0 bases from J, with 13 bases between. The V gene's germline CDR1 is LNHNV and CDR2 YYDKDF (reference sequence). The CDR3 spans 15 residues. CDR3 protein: CATSPPAGMNTEAFF. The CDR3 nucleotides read TGTGCCACCAGCCCACCCGCAGGGATGAACACTGAAGCTTTCTTT.

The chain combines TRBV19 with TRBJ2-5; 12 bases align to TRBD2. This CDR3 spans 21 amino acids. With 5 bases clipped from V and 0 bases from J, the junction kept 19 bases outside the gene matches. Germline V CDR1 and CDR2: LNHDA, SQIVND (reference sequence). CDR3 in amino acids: CASSVRPPGLAGFKNQETQYF. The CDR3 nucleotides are TGTGCCAGTAGTGTGCGCCCCCCCGGACTAGCGGGATTTAAAAACCAAGAGACCCAGTACTTC. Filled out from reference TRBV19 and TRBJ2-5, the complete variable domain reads DGGITQSPKYLFRKEGQNVTLSCEQNLNHDAMYWYRQDPGQGLRLIYYSQIVNDFQKGDIAEGYSVSREKKESFPLTVTSAQKNPTAFYLCASSVRPPGLAGFKNQETQYFGPGTRLLVL.

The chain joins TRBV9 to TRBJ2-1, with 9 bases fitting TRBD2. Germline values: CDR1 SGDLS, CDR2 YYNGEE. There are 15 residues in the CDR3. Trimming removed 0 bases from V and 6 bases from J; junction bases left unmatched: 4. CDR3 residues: CASSVETSGFNEQFF. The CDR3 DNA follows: TGTGCCAGCAGCGTAGAAACTAGCGGGTTCAATGAGCAGTTCTTC.

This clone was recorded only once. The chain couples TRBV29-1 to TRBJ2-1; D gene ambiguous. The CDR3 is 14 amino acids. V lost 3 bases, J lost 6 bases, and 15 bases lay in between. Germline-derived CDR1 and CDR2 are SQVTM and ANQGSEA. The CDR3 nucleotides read TGCAGCGTTGATATCCTAGGGAATCGCAATGAGCAGTTCTTC. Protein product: CSVDILGNRNEQFF.

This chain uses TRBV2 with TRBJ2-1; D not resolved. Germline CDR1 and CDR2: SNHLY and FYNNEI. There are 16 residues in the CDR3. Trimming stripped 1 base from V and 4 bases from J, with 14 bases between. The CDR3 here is CASSEEDRVGYNEQFF. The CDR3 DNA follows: TGTGCCAGCAGTGAAGAGGATCGGGTTGGGTACAATGAGCAGTTCTTC.

CDR3 bases: TGTGCCAGCAGCTTGTGGGGGTCACATGGCTACACCTTC. Protein: CASSLWGSHGYTF. The gene calls are TRBV5-6 and TRBJ1-2, with a possible D match to TRBD1 (5 bases). The CDR3 runs to 13 residues. Germline lookup yields CDR1 SGHDT and CDR2 YYEEEE. Trimming left V 1 base short and J 6 bases short, with 10 bases between.

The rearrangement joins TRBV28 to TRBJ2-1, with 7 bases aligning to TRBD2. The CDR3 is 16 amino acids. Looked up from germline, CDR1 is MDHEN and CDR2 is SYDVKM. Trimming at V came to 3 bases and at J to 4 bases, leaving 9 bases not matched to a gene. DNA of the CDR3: TGTGCCAGCAGTTTGCCCCGGCTAGCGGTTTACAATGAGCAGTTCTTC. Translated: CASSLPRLAVYNEQFF.

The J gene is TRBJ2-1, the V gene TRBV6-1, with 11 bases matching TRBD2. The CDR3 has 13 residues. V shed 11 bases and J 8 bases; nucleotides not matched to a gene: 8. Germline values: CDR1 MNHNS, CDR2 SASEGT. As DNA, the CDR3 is TGTGCCGGACGGACTAGCGGGTACGATGAGCAGTTCTTC. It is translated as CAGRTSGYDEQFF.

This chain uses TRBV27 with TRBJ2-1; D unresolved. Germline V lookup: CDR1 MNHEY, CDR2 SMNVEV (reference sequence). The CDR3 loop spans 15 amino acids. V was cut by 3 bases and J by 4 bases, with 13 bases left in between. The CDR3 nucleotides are TGTGCCAGCAGTTTGACTGGGCTACTGTACAATGAGCAGTTCTTC. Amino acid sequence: CASSLTGLLYNEQFF.

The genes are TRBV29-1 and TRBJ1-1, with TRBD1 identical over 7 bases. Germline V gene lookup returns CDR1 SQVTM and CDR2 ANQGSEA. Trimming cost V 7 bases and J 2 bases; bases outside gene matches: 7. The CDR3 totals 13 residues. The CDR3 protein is CSGEDRFNTEAFF. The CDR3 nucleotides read TGCAGCGGGGAGGACAGGTTCAACACTGAAGCTTTCTTT. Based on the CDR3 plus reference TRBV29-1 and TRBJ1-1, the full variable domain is SAVISQKPSRDICQRGTSLTIQCQVDSQVTMMFWYRQQPGQSLTLIATANQGSEATYESGFVIDKFPISRPNLTFSTLTVSNMSPEDSSIYLCSGEDRFNTEAFFGQGTRLTVV.

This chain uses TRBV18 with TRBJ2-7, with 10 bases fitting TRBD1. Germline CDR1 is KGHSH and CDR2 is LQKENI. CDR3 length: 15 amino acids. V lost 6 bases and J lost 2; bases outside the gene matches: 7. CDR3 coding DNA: TGTGCCAGCTCTCTGACAGGGGGCTCAACCTACGAGCAGTACTTC. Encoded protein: CASSLTGGSTYEQYF.

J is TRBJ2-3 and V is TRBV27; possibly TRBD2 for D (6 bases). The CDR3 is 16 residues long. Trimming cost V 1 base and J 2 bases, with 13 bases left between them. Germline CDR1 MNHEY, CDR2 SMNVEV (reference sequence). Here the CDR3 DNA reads TGTGCCAGCAGTTTATTTAGCGGAGCATACACAGATACGCAGTATTTT. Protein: CASSLFSGAYTDTQYF.

The CDR3 DNA reads TGCAGCGTTGCGGACAGGGTCTACGAGCAGTACTTC. Protein: CSVADRVYEQYF. V and J are TRBV29-1 and TRBJ2-7, with 8 bases identical to TRBD1. The ends lost 4 bases at V and 3 bases at J; junction bases unmatched: 2. The CDR3 is 12 residues long. From germline, CDR1 is SQVTM and CDR2 ANQGSEA.

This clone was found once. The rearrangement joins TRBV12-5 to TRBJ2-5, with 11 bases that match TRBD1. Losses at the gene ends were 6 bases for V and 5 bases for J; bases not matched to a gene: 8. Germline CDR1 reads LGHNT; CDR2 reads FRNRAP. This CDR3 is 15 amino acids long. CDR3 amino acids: CASGEGQGAGETQYF. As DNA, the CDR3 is TGTGCTAGTGGCGAAGGACAGGGGGCGGGTGAGACCCAGTACTTC.

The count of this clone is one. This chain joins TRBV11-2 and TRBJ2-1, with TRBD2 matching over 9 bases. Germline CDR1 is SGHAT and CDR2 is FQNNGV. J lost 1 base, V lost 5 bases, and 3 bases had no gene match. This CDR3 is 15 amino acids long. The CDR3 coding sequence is TGTGCCAGCAGCAGGGCGGGAGGGTCCTACAATGAGCAGTTCTTC. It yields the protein CASSRAGGSYNEQFF.

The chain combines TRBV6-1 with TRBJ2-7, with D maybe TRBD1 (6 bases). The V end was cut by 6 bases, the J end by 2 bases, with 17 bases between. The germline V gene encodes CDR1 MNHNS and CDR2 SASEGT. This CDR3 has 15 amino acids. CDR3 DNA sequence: TGTGCCAGCAGCTTTACAGGGAAGTTCACCTACGAGCAGTACTTC. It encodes CASSFTGKFTYEQYF.